One and the same sample provided the 18 T cell receptor beta chains below, sequenced in a study of human thymus T cells. Clones were read by immunoSEQ multiplex PCR, and TCRdb kept only the in-frame ones, dropping some. Among tens of thousands of clones listed, 85% to 95% were seen once. Resections from corrective heart surgery supplied the thymus tissue. The sample was thymus tissue. The receptors come from a girl less than two years old with a congenital heart defect but otherwise immunologically healthy.

CDR3 in amino acids: CASSKQGVGYTF. In DNA form, the CDR3 reads TGTGCCAGCAGTAAACAGGGGGTTGGCTACACCTTC. The chain is built from TRBV28 and TRBJ1-2, with 8 bases aligning to TRBD1. Germline loops: CDR1 MDHEN, CDR2 SYDVKM. The CDR3 extends over 12 amino acids. The V gene end was trimmed by 5 bases and the J gene end by 7 bases; junction bases not matched to a gene: 3.

This clone occurred once. CDR3 DNA sequence: TGTGCCAGCAGCAAAAGGGGACTAGCGGGAGAGTGGAATGAGCAGTTCTTC. Its translation: CASSKRGLAGEWNEQFF. This chain connects TRBV21-1 to TRBJ2-1; TRBD2 reflects the table's D call only, with no check against the DNA. TRBV21-1 corresponds to a pseudogene. The CDR3 is 17 amino acids.

J is TRBJ1-5 and V is TRBV28; a possible D gene is TRBD1 (5 bases). Trimming took 7 bases from V and 9 from J, leaving 19 bases between them. In germline, CDR1 is MDHEN, CDR2 SYDVKM. The CDR3 consists of 14 residues. CDR3 residues: CASTLYRGRRPQHF. For the CDR3, the DNA is TGTGCCAGCACCCTGTATCGGGGGAGGCGGCCCCAGCATTTT.

The chain recombines TRBV19 with TRBJ2-3; TRBD2 is a possible D gene (5 bases). V was shortened by 1 base and J by 6 bases, with 20 bases between the two germline ends. Germline V lookup: CDR1 LNHDA, CDR2 SQIVND (reference sequence). The CDR3 runs 17 residues. The CDR3 DNA follows: TGTGCCAGTAGTATAGGGGGAGAGCGGCCACTGGGGGATACGCAGTATTTT. Translating it yields CASSIGGERPLGDTQYF.

This chain links TRBV27 with TRBJ2-7, with D tentatively TRBD1 or TRBD2 (5 bases each). Germline lookup yields CDR1 MNHEY and CDR2 SMNVEV (reference sequence). This CDR3 is 15 amino acids long. V was shortened by 5 bases and J by 4 bases, with 18 bases between the two germline ends. CDR3 loop: CASSGPTGTGYEQYF. CDR3 DNA: TGTGCCAGCAGTGGCCCGACGGGAACAGGATACGAGCAGTACTTC.

The chain combines TRBV28 with TRBJ1-1, with 7 bases aligning to TRBD1. V lost 9 bases to trimming and J lost 8 bases; unmatched junction nucleotides: 18. Germline assignment: CDR1 MDHEN and CDR2 SYDVKM. The CDR3 is made up of 15 amino acids. The CDR3 is CASQSGGQVHPEAFF. The CDR3 bases are TGTGCCAGTCAATCGGGAGGACAGGTCCATCCCGAAGCTTTCTTT.

V gene TRBV7-9 combines with J gene TRBJ2-5; 8 bases line up with TRBD2. The CDR3 covers 17 residues. Trimming cost V 1 base and J 5 bases; bases outside gene matches: 12. The germline gives CDR1 SEHNR, CDR2 FQNEAQ (reference sequence). The CDR3 bases are TGTGCCAGCAGCTTAGTAAGACCCTGCGGGGGGCAGGAGACCCAGTACTTC. The encoded protein is CASSLVRPCGGQETQYF.

This sequence joins TRBV7-9 and TRBJ2-2, with 14 nucleotides matching TRBD2. Germline CDR1 and CDR2: SEHNR and FQNEAQ (reference sequence). The CDR3 consists of 17 residues. The V segment lost 3 bases and the J segment 6 bases; nucleotides outside the gene matches: 6. CDR3 region: CASSFAGLAGGAGELFF. The DNA for the CDR3 is TGTGCCAGCAGCTTCGCCGGACTAGCGGGAGGAGCCGGGGAGCTGTTTTTT. Supplemented by reference TRBV7-9 and TRBJ2-2, the full variable domain reads DTGVSQNPRHKITKRGQNVTFRCDPISEHNRLYWYRQTLGQGPEFLTYFQNEAQLEKSRLLSDRFSAERPKGSFSTLEIQRTEQGDSAMYLCASSFAGLAGGAGELFFGEGSRLTVL.

The CDR3 region has the DNA TGTGCCAGCAGCTTGGCGGGTTACTACGCCCTTGGCGAGCAGTACTTC. Translation gives CASSLAGYYALGEQYF. This rearrangement joins TRBV7-2 to TRBJ2-7; TRBD2 is a possible D gene (5 bases). Germline-derived CDR1 and CDR2 are SGHTA and FQGNSA. The V end lost 3 bases, the J end lost 6 bases, and 21 bases lay between the germline ends. The CDR3 spans 16 residues.

This clone was observed a single time. This rearrangement joins TRBV7-2 to TRBJ1-1; no firm D call. CDR3 length: 13 amino acids. CDR1 is SGHTA and CDR2 is FQGNSA in the germline V gene. V was clipped by 0 bases and J by 2 bases, with 4 bases between them. CDR3 residues: CASSLAPNTEAFF. The CDR3 coding sequence is TGTGCCAGCAGCTTAGCGCCAAACACTGAAGCTTTCTTT.

The chain employs TRBV6-6 and TRBJ2-1, with 8 bases aligning to TRBD1. With 6 bases clipped from V and 8 bases from J, the junction kept 15 bases outside the gene matches. The germline gives CDR1 MNHNY, CDR2 SVGAGI (reference sequence). The CDR3 length is 16 residues. CDR3 nucleotide sequence: TGTGCCAGCAGCAAGGACAGGGATCAGGATTTCGATGAGCAGTTCTTC. As protein: CASSKDRDQDFDEQFF.

The gene calls are TRBV28 and TRBJ2-1; D assignment may be TRBD1 or TRBD2 (5 bases each). The CDR3 has 16 residues. Trimming pared 2 bases from V and 2 bases from J, leaving 13 bases between. CDR1 is MDHEN, CDR2 SYDVKM, per germline. The CDR3 region has the DNA TGTGCCAGCAGTTTAGACAGCGGAGCCCCCTACAATGAGCAGTTCTTC. It encodes CASSLDSGAPYNEQFF.

This chain uses TRBV30 with TRBJ1-1, with 8 bases identical to TRBD1. With V trimmed by 5 bases and J by 3 bases, 20 bases remained unmatched. Germline CDR1 reads GTSNPN; CDR2 reads SVGIG (reference sequence). CDR3 length: 18 amino acids. CDR3 amino acids: CAWGRGQGAFSLDTEAFF. For the CDR3, the DNA is TGTGCCTGGGGTCGGGGGCAGGGGGCGTTCTCCTTGGACACTGAAGCTTTCTTT.

J is TRBJ2-1 and V is TRBV2; 15 bases are shared with TRBD2. CDR3 size: 18 residues. V was pared by 1 base and J by 6 bases, with 7 bases of the junction left unmatched. CDR1 and CDR2 from the germline V gene are SNHLY and FYNNEI. DNA of the CDR3: TGTGCCAGCAGTGAAGGCGGACTAGCGGGAGGGCCCGTCAATGAGCAGTTCTTC. Its translation is CASSEGGLAGGPVNEQFF.

The chain recombines TRBV7-6 with TRBJ1-2; D unclear. The CDR3 consists of 17 residues. The germline V gene has CDR1 SGHVS and CDR2 FNYEAQ. The V end was cut by 3 bases, the J end by 0 bases, with 17 bases between. CDR3 bases: TGTGCCAGCAGCTTTTACAGCGCACCTCTCCCTAACTATGGCTACACCTTC. Amino acids: CASSFYSAPLPNYGYTF.

The chain couples TRBV12-5 to TRBJ1-1; D is ambiguous. Trimming stripped 2 bases from V and 0 bases from J, with 7 bases between. CDR1 LGHNT and CDR2 FRNRAP come from the germline V gene. The CDR3 is 14 amino acids. CDR3: CASGLIPVNTEAFF. The CDR3 DNA reads as TGTGCTAGTGGTTTGATCCCGGTGAACACTGAAGCTTTCTTT. Full variable domain (rest looked up from reference TRBV12-5 and TRBJ1-1): DARVTQTPRHKVTEMGQEVTMRCQPILGHNTVFWYRQTMMQGLELLAYFRNRAPLDDSGMPKDRFSAEMPDATLATLKIQPSEPRDSAVYFCASGLIPVNTEAFFGQGTRLTVV.

The chain carries TRBV5-1 and TRBJ2-2; possible D gene TRBD1, 6 bases. V was trimmed by 4 bases and J by 3 bases, leaving 19 bases between them. The CDR3 is made up of 17 amino acids. CDR1 SGHRS and CDR2 YFSETQ come from the germline V gene. In nucleotides, the CDR3 is TGCGCCAGCAGCCCCGCCTCAGGGGCCCGGGACACCGGGGAGCTGTTTTTT. Translated: CASSPASGARDTGELFF.

A single count supports this clone. The rearrangement uses TRBV5-4 and TRBJ2-2; tentatively, D is TRBD1 (6 bases). Germline V gene lookup returns CDR1 SGHNT and CDR2 YYREEE (reference sequence). With 0 bases removed from V and 1 base from J, the gap between germline ends came to 19 bases. The CDR3 totals 19 residues. CDR3 coding DNA: TGTGCCAGCAGCTTGGTACGAACGTGGAGACAGGAGAACACCGGGGAGCTGTTTTTT. Translating it yields CASSLVRTWRQENTGELFF.